Following are 18 T cell receptor beta chains from one sample sequenced in a study of blood T cell repertoires in COVID-19. Profiling relied on immunoSEQ multiplex PCR, and the TCRdb table lists in-frame clones only, not all of them. The sample includes around 230,000 clones, 85% to 90% of them seen just once. The sequenced material came from peripheral blood. These receptors originate from a man aged 45-65 years with COVID-19, enrolled during active disease.

The chain couples TRBV7-9 to TRBJ2-5; 12 nucleotides line up with TRBD2. V dropped 5 bases and J dropped 2; count of bases not matched to a gene: 6. Germline values: CDR1 SEHNR, CDR2 FQNEAQ (reference sequence). The CDR3 runs 16 residues. The CDR3 coding sequence is TGTGCCAGCAGCCCCTGGACTAGCGGGAAACAAGAGACCCAGTACTTC. It encodes CASSPWTSGKQETQYF. Full variable domain (remainder filled in from reference TRBV7-9 and TRBJ2-5): DTGVSQNPRHKITKRGQNVTFRCDPISEHNRLYWYRQTLGQGPEFLTYFQNEAQLEKSRLLSDRFSAERPKGSFSTLEIQRTEQGDSAMYLCASSPWTSGKQETQYFGPGTRLLVL.

The rearrangement joins TRBV7-3 to TRBJ1-2; 7 positions agree with TRBD1. CDR1 is SGHTA, CDR2 FQGTGA, per germline. J gave up 6 bases and V 2 bases, and 6 bases lay outside the gene matches. This CDR3 comprises 14 residues. CDR3 region: CASSLGLTGDGYTF. DNA of the CDR3: TGTGCCAGCAGCTTAGGTCTTACAGGGGATGGCTACACCTTC. Complete variable domain (other parts from reference TRBV7-3 and TRBJ1-2): GAGVSQTPSNKVTEKGKYVELRCDPISGHTALYWYRQSLGQGPEFLIYFQGTGAADDSGLPNDRFFAVRPEGSVSTLKIQRTERGDSAVYLCASSLGLTGDGYTFGSGTRLTVV.

CDR3 DNA: TGTGCCAGCAGTGAAGGGGAGGCCTATGGCTACACCTTC. Residues: CASSEGEAYGYTF. The rearrangement joins TRBV2 to TRBJ1-2, with D hard to call. The CDR3 has 13 residues. V shed 1 base and J shed 4 bases, with 7 bases lying between them. Germline V CDR1 and CDR2: SNHLY, FYNNEI.

The chain combines TRBV19 with TRBJ1-1; weak D call: TRBD1 (5 bases). CDR1 and CDR2 from the germline V gene are LNHDA and SQIVND (reference sequence). This CDR3 is 17 amino acids long. Trimming stripped 0 bases from V and 4 bases from J, with 18 bases between. CDR3 residues: CASSIEDIQLLGTEAFF. CDR3 bases: TGTGCCAGTAGTATAGAGGACATCCAGCTTTTGGGCACTGAAGCTTTCTTT.

The genes are TRBV7-9 and TRBJ2-2, with 7 bases fitting TRBD1. The CDR3 is 14 residues long. V shed 5 bases and J 3 bases; nucleotides not matched to a gene: 3. The germline V gene has CDR1 SEHNR and CDR2 FQNEAQ (reference sequence). CDR3: CASSPDRDTGELFF. The DNA for the CDR3 is TGTGCCAGCAGCCCCGACAGGGACACCGGGGAGCTGTTTTTT.

This clone was detected once. This chain uses TRBV27 with TRBJ2-1; D is undetermined. Trimming stripped 2 bases from V and 0 bases from J, with 11 bases between. This CDR3 spans 16 amino acids. Germline V gives CDR1 MNHEY, CDR2 SMNVEV (reference sequence). CDR3 in DNA: TGTGCCAGCAGTTTAGTAGCTCGTAGCTCCTACAATGAGCAGTTCTTC. It is translated as CASSLVARSSYNEQFF.

The chain couples TRBV5-5 to TRBJ1-4; no reliable D call. Deletions cut 0 bases from V and 7 bases from J, with 13 bases between. CDR1 is SGHKS, CDR2 YYEKEE, per germline (reference sequence). The CDR3 has 15 amino acids. The chain's CDR3 is CASSLGGGSPEKLFF. The CDR3 DNA follows: TGTGCCAGCAGCTTGGGTGGAGGATCCCCTGAAAAACTGTTTTTT.

This sequence joins TRBV7-2 and TRBJ1-6; 7 bases line up with TRBD1. The CDR3 is made up of 17 amino acids. Germline-derived CDR1 and CDR2 are SGHTA and FQGNSA. V gave up 3 bases and J gave up 2 bases; unmatched junction bases: 7. CDR3 amino acids: CASSFPRGPTYNSPLHF. As DNA, the CDR3 is TGTGCCAGCAGCTTTCCGAGGGGGCCGACCTATAATTCACCCCTCCACTTT.

This sequence joins TRBV27 and TRBJ2-1; TRBD2 matches at 8 bases. The CDR3 is 17 amino acids. The junction had 19 bases not matched to a gene; V was cut back by 8 bases and J by 7 bases. Germline CDR1 reads MNHEY; CDR2 reads SMNVEV (reference sequence). The chain's CDR3 is CASQTSDTWVPYNEQFF. The CDR3 DNA is TGTGCCAGCCAGACTAGCGACACGTGGGTCCCGTATAATGAGCAGTTCTTC.

The V and J genes are TRBV7-9 and TRBJ1-2; the match to TRBD1 covers 9 bases. V dropped 0 bases and J dropped 8; count of bases not matched to a gene: 7. Germline CDR1 SEHNR, CDR2 FQNEAQ (reference sequence). There are 15 residues in the CDR3. The CDR3 is CASSLAGTGNSGYTF. CDR3 in DNA: TGTGCCAGCAGCTTAGCGGGGACAGGGAATTCGGGCTACACCTTC.

The J gene is TRBJ1-1, the V gene TRBV2; D might be TRBD1 (6 bases). Between the trimmed V and J ends, which lost 7 bases and 5 bases, there was a span of 14 bases. The CDR3 length is 13 residues. The germline V gene encodes CDR1 SNHLY and CDR2 FYNNEI. In DNA form, the CDR3 reads TGTGCCAGCACGGGGGGCGCTAGGACTGAAGCTTTCTTT. Encoded protein: CASTGGARTEAFF. The complete variable domain, with remaining parts taken from reference TRBV2 and TRBJ1-1, reads EPEVTQTPSHQVTQMGQEVILRCVPISNHLYFYWYRQILGQKVEFLVSFYNNEISEKSEIFDDQFSVERPDGSNFTLKIRSTKLEDSAMYFCASTGGARTEAFFGQGTRLTVV.

Note on this clone: One end of the junction fails to match germline, which may point to a read error. This chain joins TRBV18 and TRBJ1-1, with 11 bases identical to TRBD1. The CDR3 contains 17 residues. CDR1 is KGHSH and CDR2 is LQKENI in the germline V gene. As DNA, the CDR3 is TGTGCCAGCTCCCCACGGACAGGGGGCTTGGGGGACACTGAAGCTTTCTTT. This sequence encodes CASSPRTGGLGDTEAFF.

The chain recombines TRBV5-1 with TRBJ1-6, with TRBD1 matching 7 bases. The CDR3 is made up of 14 amino acids. Germline assignment: CDR1 SGHRS and CDR2 YFSETQ. The J segment lost 10 bases and the V segment lost 2 bases, leaving 6 bases of the junction unmatched. CDR3 in amino acids: CASSFGTEVSPLHF. Here the CDR3 DNA reads TGCGCCAGCAGCTTTGGGACAGAAGTATCACCCCTCCACTTT. Looking up the rest from reference TRBV5-1 and TRBJ1-6 gives the full variable domain: KAGVTQTPRYLIKTRGQQVTLSCSPISGHRSVSWYQQTPGQGLQFLFEYFSETQRNKGNFPGRFSGRQFSNSRSEMNVSTLELGDSALYLCASSFGTEVSPLHFGNGTRLTVT.

The rearrangement uses TRBV21-1 and TRBJ2-1; the DNA was not compared with TRBD2, the D call given in the table. TRBV21-1 is deemed a pseudogene. The CDR3 spans 16 residues. CDR3 region: CASSSHSGTSYNEQFF. The CDR3 region has the DNA TGTGCCAGCAGCTCCCATAGCGGGACCTCCTACAATGAGCAGTTCTTC.

This chain connects TRBV10-3 to TRBJ1-1; TRBD1 aligns across 10 bases. Per germline, CDR1 ENHRY and CDR2 SYGVKD. The CDR3 runs to 15 residues. V gave up 4 bases and J gave up 0 bases; unmatched junction bases: 2. The DNA for the CDR3 is TGTGCCATCAGTGGCGGACAGGGGGTGAACACTGAAGCTTTCTTT. Translating it yields CAISGGQGVNTEAFF.

The chain recombines TRBV2 with TRBJ2-7; tentative D call: TRBD2 (5 bases). The V gene lost 7 bases and the J gene lost 4 bases, with 8 bases spanning the gap. The CDR3 covers 11 residues. The germline CDR1 and CDR2 sequences are SNHLY and FYNNEI. CDR3 protein: CASTQRYEQYF. The CDR3 bases are TGTGCCAGCACCCAGCGGTACGAGCAGTACTTC. The full variable domain, its missing parts supplied by reference TRBV2 and TRBJ2-7, is EPEVTQTPSHQVTQMGQEVILRCVPISNHLYFYWYRQILGQKVEFLVSFYNNEISEKSEIFDDQFSVERPDGSNFTLKIRSTKLEDSAMYFCASTQRYEQYFGPGTRLTVT.

To note about this clone: Other DNA sequences in this specimen translate into the identical CDR3. This chain joins TRBV29-1 and TRBJ2-1, with a possible D match to TRBD2 (5 bases). From germline, CDR1 is SQVTM and CDR2 ANQGSEA. This CDR3 has 14 residues. Trimming stripped 1 base from V and 0 bases from J, with 7 bases between. CDR3 bases: TGCAGCGTTGAAGGTGGGAGCTCCTACAATGAGCAGTTCTTC. As protein: CSVEGGSSYNEQFF.

This clone has only a few counts. The genes are TRBV28 and TRBJ1-6; D ambiguous. This CDR3 is 15 amino acids long. The V gene's germline CDR1 is MDHEN and CDR2 SYDVKM. V lost 4 bases and J lost 7, with 14 bases in between. The CDR3 region is CASSSPSHTNSPLHF. The DNA of the CDR3 is TGTGCCAGCAGTTCCCCTTCCCACACGAATTCACCCCTCCACTTT.